This T cell receptor beta chain was sequenced for a study of PD-L1 blockade in urothelial cancer (dated by TCRdb to 2017 to 2019). Study-level background: All patients started therapy around 2014 and received atezolizumab 1,200 mg intravenously every 3 weeks. About nine tenths of the roughly 29 patients were males with bladder-origin urothelial cancer, and about 65% of the roughly 30 reported a prior smoking history. An ECOG performance status of 0 or 1 was recorded for the patients, and 0 to 3 prior chemotherapy regimens had been received by the patients. Blood samples were analyzed at two time points: 3 weeks after treatment start (second dose) and 6 weeks after treatment start. Blood samples gave median yields of about 150,000 T cells and some 80,000 unique TCRs, along with a median clonality of about 0.084. An exploratory multi-omic analysis was conducted of the somatic, immune and clinical correlates of response to PD-L1 blockade with atezolizumab in urothelial cancer. TCR sequencing covered pretreatment tumor samples and matched, serially collected peripheral blood taken before and after atezolizumab treatment. Durable clinical benefit was defined as progression-free survival longer than 6 months, and TCR features were also tested against progression-free and overall survival. In the same patients who had TCR sequencing, pretreatment tumors also underwent whole exome sequencing and RNA sequencing. Durable clinical benefit was achieved by nine patients but not by the remaining 20. Pretreatment blood TCR-seq was available for fewer than 30 patients, at least one posttreatment blood collection was obtained for about 24 patients, and tumor TCR-seq was available for about 24 patients. The full study reports these points: Small sample size (n ≈ 29) and many exploratory analyses mean the results are intended to be hypothesis-generating. Improved progression-free and overall survival was found to be associated with pretreatment peripheral blood TCR clonality below the median. Among patients with durable benefit, tumor-associated TCR clones showed greater expansion in peripheral blood 3 weeks after treatment started (n = 22, p = 0.022).

A cohort of 25 to 30 patients with locally advanced or metastatic urothelial carcinoma, treated at Memorial Sloan Kettering on a trial protocol, was included. Peripheral blood mononuclear cells were collected pretreatment and during treatment, with between 1 and 8 total time points obtained per patient. The Qiagen DNeasy Blood extraction kit was used to purify genomic DNA from total PBMCs and from tumor samples. PBMCs were collected pretreatment and during treatment, and were isolated and stored as previously described. Notes on this clone: The antigen it recognizes is unknown. Compared with germline, one end of the junction differs, possibly owing to a read error.

To estimate absolute template abundance from read counts, synthetic TCR analog templates were spiked into each PCR. The immunoSEQ assay was used to amplify TCRbeta CDR3 regions from genomic DNA with bias-controlled V and J gene primers. Sequencing of rearranged TCRbeta segments was performed at approximately 20X coverage. In the original analysis: Sequencing errors were corrected by clustering, and CDR3s were annotated against IMGT so that V, D and J genes could be assigned. Only productive TCRbeta rearrangements were used in downstream analyses, excluding out-of-frame or stop-codon sequences. To compute clonality, Shannon entropy was normalized by the log of the number of unique productive sequences and then subtracted from one. Clones differing between time points or between blood and tumor were identified by Fisher's exact test with Benjamini-Hochberg correction at adjusted p below 0.01. Sourced from immuneACCESS, this table was stored by TCRdb with only in-frame sequences that have V and J called. A share of the clones is absent; for the studies checked, an unresolved V gene accounts for under half, and the remainder has no known explanation. The V and J calls and clone size come from that table; D and trimming were worked out from the DNA. The sample table records about 100,000 clones; about 91% of these occur just once. The ten biggest clones cover around 0.92% of the sample.

The germline V gene (reference sequence) gives CDR1 as WNHNN and CDR2 as SYGVQD. Reading from cysteine to phenylalanine, the CDR3 counts 16 amino acids. Solely the CDR3 DNA is kept, with 48 bases framed from the first base. The sequencing used PBMCs, collected around atezolizumab (anti-PD-L1) treatment. The receptor chain draws on TRBV10-1 and TRBJ2-1; 7 junctional bases match TRBD2. This sequence originates from a woman of 80 years or more with urothelial cancer. The nucleotides are TGCGCCAGCAGTTGGGGGGGACTGGAGTCCTCCAATGAGCAGTTCTTC. It translates to CASSWGGLESSNEQFF.